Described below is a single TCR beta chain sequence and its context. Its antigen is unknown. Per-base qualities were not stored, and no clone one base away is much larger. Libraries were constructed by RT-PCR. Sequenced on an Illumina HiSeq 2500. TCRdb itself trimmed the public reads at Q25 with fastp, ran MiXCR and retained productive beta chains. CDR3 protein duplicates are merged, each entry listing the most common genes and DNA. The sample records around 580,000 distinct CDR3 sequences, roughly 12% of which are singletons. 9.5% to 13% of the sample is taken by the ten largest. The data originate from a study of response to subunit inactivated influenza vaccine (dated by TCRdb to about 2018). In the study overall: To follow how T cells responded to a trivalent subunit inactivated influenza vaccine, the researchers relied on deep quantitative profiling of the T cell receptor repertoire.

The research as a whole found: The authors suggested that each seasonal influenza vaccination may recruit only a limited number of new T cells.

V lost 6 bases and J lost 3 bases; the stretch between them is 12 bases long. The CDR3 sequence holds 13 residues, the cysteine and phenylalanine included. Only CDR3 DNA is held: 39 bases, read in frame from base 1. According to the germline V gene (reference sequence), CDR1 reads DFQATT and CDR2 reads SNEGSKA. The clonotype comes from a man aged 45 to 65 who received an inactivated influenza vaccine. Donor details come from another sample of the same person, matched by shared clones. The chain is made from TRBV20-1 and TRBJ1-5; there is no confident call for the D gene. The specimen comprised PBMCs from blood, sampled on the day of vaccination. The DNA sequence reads TGCAGTGCCGTCGACGGCCACAATCAGCCCCAGCATTTT. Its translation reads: CSAVDGHNQPQHF.